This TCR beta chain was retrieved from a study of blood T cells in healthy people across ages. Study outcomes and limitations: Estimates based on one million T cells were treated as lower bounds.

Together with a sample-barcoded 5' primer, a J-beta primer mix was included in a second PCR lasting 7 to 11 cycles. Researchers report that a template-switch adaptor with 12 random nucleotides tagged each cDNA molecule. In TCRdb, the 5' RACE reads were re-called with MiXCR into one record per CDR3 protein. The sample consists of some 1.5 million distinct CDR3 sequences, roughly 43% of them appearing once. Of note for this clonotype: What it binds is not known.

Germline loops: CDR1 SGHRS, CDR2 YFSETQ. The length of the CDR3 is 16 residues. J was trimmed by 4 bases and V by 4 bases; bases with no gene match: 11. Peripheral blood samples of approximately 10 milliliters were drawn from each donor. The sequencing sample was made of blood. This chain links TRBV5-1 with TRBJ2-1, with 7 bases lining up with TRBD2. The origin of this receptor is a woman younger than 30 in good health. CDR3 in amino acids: CASSGKSAGLYNEQFF. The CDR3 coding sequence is TGCGCCAGCAGCGGGAAGTCAGCGGGACTATACAATGAGCAGTTCTTC. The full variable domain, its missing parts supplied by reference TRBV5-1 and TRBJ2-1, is KAGVTQTPRYLIKTRGQQVTLSCSPISGHRSVSWYQQTPGQGLQFLFEYFSETQRNKGNFPGRFSGRQFSNSRSEMNVSTLELGDSALYLCASSGKSAGLYNEQFFGPGTRLTVL.